This T cell receptor beta chain was recorded in a study of cytomegalovirus exposure and HLA in healthy donors. Study-wide background: Out of 150 million to 200 million T cells, an earlier analysis found around 120 million unique TCR beta sequences in total. Whole-study findings and limits: Most sequenced TCRs were rare (though some public TCRs occurred in many donors). It was likely that a cluster of highly shared sequence variants was a sequencing artifact. Most of the TCR beta V segments (in an earlier analysis) were productive either about 87% or about 30% of the time.

The PCR contained 60 Vbeta and 13 Jbeta primers. Generated by immunoSEQ multiplex PCR, the TCRdb table keeps only in-frame clones and is missing some. The table has about 160,000 clones, around 75% seen once; the top ten hold almost 3%. The CDR3 spans 16 residues. The V gene's germline CDR1 is SNHLY and CDR2 FYNNEI. Between the trimmed V and J ends, which lost 6 bases and 2 bases, there was a span of 19 bases. With regard to this clone: The target antigen is unknown.

The sample taken for sequencing was PBMCs. The rearrangement uses TRBV2 and TRBJ1-2, with D maybe TRBD1 (5 bases). This clonotype was obtained from a woman aged 45-59 years in good health and CMV-seropositive. DNA for the CDR3: TGTGCCAGCAGGAAGGCCTTGGGGGGAAGAAACTATGGCTACACCTTC. Its translation is CASRKALGGRNYGYTF.